These 15 T cell receptor beta chains came from one sample sequenced in a study of regulatory T cells in long-lasting Graves disease. The sample's time point: newly diagnosed GD, antithyroid drugs for less than 3 months. Preparation of the TCR library used RNA extracted from PBMCs. Library construction for TCR beta used iRepertoire HTBI primers and Arm-PCR of CDR3 regions. TCRdb reprocessed the multiplex PCR reads with MiXCR, giving one entry per CDR3 protein. The sample records a few hundred thousand distinct CDR3 sequences, 12% to 15% being singletons. These records were also assigned to another study, of T cells in Graves' hyperthyroidism and ophthalmopathy.

The starting material was peripheral blood mononuclear cells (PBMCs), obtained at new diagnosis, from a patient treated with antithyroid drugs. The receptors were sampled from a woman between 50 and 59 years old with Graves disease.

This clonotype was counted many times. The chain carries TRBV10-3 and TRBJ1-5; no firm D call. CDR1 and CDR2 (germline): ENHRY, SYGVKD. The CDR3 is made up of 15 amino acids. Trimming cost V 2 bases and J 9 bases, with 17 bases left between them. CDR3 in amino acids: CAISEVPDGLRPQHF. The CDR3 region has the DNA TGTGCCATCAGTGAGGTGCCGGACGGTTTAAGGCCCCAGCATTTT.

This clonotype was counted ten times or more. The chain employs TRBV11-2 and TRBJ2-3; the match to TRBD2 covers 8 bases. With V trimmed by 1 base and J by 2 bases, 5 bases remained unmatched. CDR3 size: 16 residues. Germline-derived CDR1 and CDR2 are SGHAT and FQNNGV. The CDR3 bases are TGTGCCAGCAGCTTAGGGACTAGCCGCTACACAGATACGCAGTATTTT. This encodes CASSLGTSRYTDTQYF.

This clonotype appeared many times. V usage is TRBV18 and J usage is TRBJ2-3, with 10 bases that match TRBD2. The germline gives CDR1 KGHSH, CDR2 LQKENI. The CDR3 consists of 15 residues. The V and J ends lost 2 bases and 3 bases, in that order; junction bases with no gene match: 2. The CDR3 protein is CASSPASGSTDTQYF. The CDR3 nucleotides are TGTGCCAGCTCACCAGCTAGCGGGAGTACAGATACGCAGTATTTT.

This clonotype has just a few counts. The V call is TRBV7-9, the J call TRBJ2-3; TRBD2 aligns across 10 bases. This CDR3 region has 15 residues. V shed 5 bases and J 1 base; nucleotides not matched to a gene: 3. CDR1 and CDR2 (germline): SEHNR, FQNEAQ (reference sequence). CDR3 sequence: CASSQLAGGTDTQYF. The CDR3 region has the DNA TGTGCCAGCAGCCAGCTAGCGGGGGGCACAGATACGCAGTATTTT.

Many counts were recorded for this clonotype. This rearrangement joins TRBV6-1 to TRBJ2-5; D perhaps matches TRBD2 (5 bases). CDR3 length equals 15 residues. CDR1 and CDR2 from the germline V gene are MNHNS and SASEGT. The germline V and J ends were trimmed by 7 bases and 5 bases, with 20 bases remaining between them. CDR3 sequence (DNA): TGTGCCAGCATGGGAGTGGTGAGGTTAAAGGAGACCCAGTACTTC. Residues: CASMGVVRLKETQYF.

This clonotype was seen more than once but under ten times. The chain has TRBV29-1 and TRBJ2-3, with 11 bases matching TRBD2. CDR3 length: 15 amino acids. V lost 7 bases, J lost 3 bases, and 9 bases stayed unmatched. Germline V lookup: CDR1 SQVTM, CDR2 ANQGSEA. The CDR3 protein is CSAAGTSGQTDTQYF. In nucleotides, the CDR3 is TGCAGCGCCGCCGGGACTAGCGGACAAACAGATACGCAGTATTTT.

V gene TRBV4-2 combines with J gene TRBJ1-4, with a weak D call TRBD1 (5 bases). The CDR3 contains 15 residues. V was shortened by 4 bases and J by 5 bases, with 14 bases between the two germline ends. Germline CDR1 reads LGHNA; CDR2 reads YNFKEQ. As DNA, the CDR3 is TGTGCCAGCAGCCCCCAGGGTAATATCAATGAAAAACTGTTTTTT. This translates into CASSPQGNINEKLFF.

This clonotype turned up a few times. This chain connects TRBV5-1 to TRBJ2-1; D may correspond to TRBD1 or TRBD2 (5 bases each). Germline V gene sequence: CDR1 SGHRS, CDR2 YFSETQ. This CDR3 region has 19 residues. Between the trimmed V and J ends, which lost 0 bases and 0 bases, there was a span of 19 bases. CDR3 sequence: CASSLALLGVGSSYNEQFF. The DNA of the CDR3 is TGCGCCAGCAGCTTGGCATTGTTAGGGGTTGGGAGCTCCTACAATGAGCAGTTCTTC.

This clonotype was observed a few times. The chain links TRBV5-6 to TRBJ1-4; D is ambiguous. The germline V and J ends were trimmed by 2 bases and 1 base, with 6 bases remaining between them. From germline, CDR1 is SGHDT and CDR2 YYEEEE. The CDR3 has 14 amino acids. CDR3 coding DNA: TGTGCCAGCAGCTTATCTGGAACTAATGAAAAACTGTTTTTT. It is translated as CASSLSGTNEKLFF.

In this sample, this clonotype turned up many times. The V and J genes are TRBV12-3 or TRBV12-4 and TRBJ1-6; D not resolved. With 3 bases removed from V and 7 bases from J, the gap between germline ends came to 7 bases. The CDR3 loop spans 13 amino acids. The CDR3 spells CASSFRGNSPLHF. Written as DNA, the CDR3 is TGTGCCAGCAGTTTCCGAGGGAATTCACCCCTCCACTTT.

This clonotype appeared a few times. The chain combines TRBV6-1 with TRBJ1-6, with a possible D match to TRBD1 (5 bases). This CDR3 is 16 amino acids long. V shed 6 bases and J shed 8 bases, with 20 bases lying between them. Germline V gene data show CDR1 as MNHNS and CDR2 as SASEGT. The CDR3 sequence: CASSRLSPGFDSPLHF. CDR3 DNA sequence: TGTGCCAGCAGCCGCCTTTCCCCAGGGTTCGATTCACCCCTCCACTTT.

This clonotype has a count of ten or more. The chain links TRBV12-3 or TRBV12-4 to TRBJ2-7; 9 nucleotides align to TRBD1. This CDR3 contains 15 residues. Unmatched junction bases numbered 8, after V lost 5 bases and J lost 3 bases. CDR3 amino acids: CASSPGTGRIYEQYF. The CDR3 DNA sequence: TGTGCCAGCAGTCCCGGGACAGGGAGAATCTACGAGCAGTACTTC.

V and J are TRBV19 and TRBJ2-2, with D possibly being TRBD1 (6 bases). V lost 5 bases and J 6 bases, leaving 10 bases between the germline ends. Germline V CDR1 and CDR2: LNHDA, SQIVND (reference sequence). This CDR3 has 13 amino acids. This CDR3 is CASSGRQAGELFF. CDR3 nucleotides: TGTGCCAGTAGTGGGCGACAGGCCGGGGAGCTGTTTTTT.

This clonotype was detected only a few times. It may be a read error: a sequence one base away is much more abundant. This chain connects TRBV27 to TRBJ2-7, with 10 bases matching TRBD1. The J call is uncertain, as TRBJ2-5 better fits the DNA end. Germline V gene sequence: CDR1 MNHEY, CDR2 SMNVEV (reference sequence). This CDR3 contains 17 residues. The CDR3: CASSRVPDRGLGRTQYF. The CDR3 bases are TGTGCCAGCAGCCGGGTCCCCGACAGGGGGCTTGGAAGGACCCAGTACTTC.

In this sample, this clonotype turned up many times. V is TRBV6-1 and J is TRBJ2-7, with D perhaps given as TRBD1 or TRBD2 (5 bases each). Per the germline V gene, CDR1 is MNHNS and CDR2 is SASEGT. This CDR3 comprises 11 residues. Trimming left V 6 bases short and J 6 bases short, with 9 bases between. This CDR3 reads CASSPGTEQYF. The CDR3 region has the DNA TGTGCCAGCAGCCCAGGGACCGAGCAGTACTTC.